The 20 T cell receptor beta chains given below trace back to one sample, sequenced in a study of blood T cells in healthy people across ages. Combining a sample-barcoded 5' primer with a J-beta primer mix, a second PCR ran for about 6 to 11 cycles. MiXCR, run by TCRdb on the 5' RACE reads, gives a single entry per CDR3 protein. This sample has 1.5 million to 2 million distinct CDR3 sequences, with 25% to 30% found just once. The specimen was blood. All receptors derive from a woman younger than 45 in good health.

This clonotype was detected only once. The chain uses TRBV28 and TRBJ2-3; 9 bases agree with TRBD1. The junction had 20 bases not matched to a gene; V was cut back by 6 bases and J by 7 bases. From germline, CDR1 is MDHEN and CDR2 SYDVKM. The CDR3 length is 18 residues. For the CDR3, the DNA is TGTGCCAGCAGCTACCTCGACGGACAGGGGCCTACTATGAATACGCAGTATTTT. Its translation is CASSYLDGQGPTMNTQYF.

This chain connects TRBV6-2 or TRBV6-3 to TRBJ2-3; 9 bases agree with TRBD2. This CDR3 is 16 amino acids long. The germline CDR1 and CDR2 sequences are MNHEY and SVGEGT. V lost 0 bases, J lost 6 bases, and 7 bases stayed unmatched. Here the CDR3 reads CASSYSGGRATDTQYF. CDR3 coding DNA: TGTGCCAGCAGTTACTCAGGCGGGAGGGCCACCGATACGCAGTATTTT.

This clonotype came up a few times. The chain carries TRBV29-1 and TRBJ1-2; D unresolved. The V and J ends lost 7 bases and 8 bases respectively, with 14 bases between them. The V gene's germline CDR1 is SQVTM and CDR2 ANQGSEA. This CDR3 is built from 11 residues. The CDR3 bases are TGCAGCGCCCGGTTAGATGGCGGCTACACCTTC. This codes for CSARLDGGYTF.

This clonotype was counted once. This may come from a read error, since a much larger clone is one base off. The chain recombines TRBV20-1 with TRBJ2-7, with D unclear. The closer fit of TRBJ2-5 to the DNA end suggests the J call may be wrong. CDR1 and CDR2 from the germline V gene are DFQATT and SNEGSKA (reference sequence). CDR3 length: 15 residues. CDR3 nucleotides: TGCAGTGCTAGAGATCCAGTAGACCTCCAAGAGACCCAGTACTTC. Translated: CSARDPVDLQETQYF.

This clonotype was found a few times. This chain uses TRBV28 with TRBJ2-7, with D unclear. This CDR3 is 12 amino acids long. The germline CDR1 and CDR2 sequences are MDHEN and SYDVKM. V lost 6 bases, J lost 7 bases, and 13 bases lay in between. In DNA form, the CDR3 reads TGTGCCAGCAGACCCGACACGCGGGAGCAGTACTTC. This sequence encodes CASRPDTREQYF. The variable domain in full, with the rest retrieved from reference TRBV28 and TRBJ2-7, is DVKVTQSSRYLVKRTGEKVFLECVQDMDHENMFWYRQDPGLGLRLIYFSYDVKMKEKGDIPEGYSVSREKKERFSLILESASTNQTSMYLCASRPDTREQYFGPGTRLTVT.

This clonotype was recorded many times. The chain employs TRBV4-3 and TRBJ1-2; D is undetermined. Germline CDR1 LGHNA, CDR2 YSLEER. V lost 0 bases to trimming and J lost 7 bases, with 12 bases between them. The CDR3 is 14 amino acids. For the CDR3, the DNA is TGCGCCAGCAGCCAAGATCATGTGACTTCTGGCTACACCTTC. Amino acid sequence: CASSQDHVTSGYTF.

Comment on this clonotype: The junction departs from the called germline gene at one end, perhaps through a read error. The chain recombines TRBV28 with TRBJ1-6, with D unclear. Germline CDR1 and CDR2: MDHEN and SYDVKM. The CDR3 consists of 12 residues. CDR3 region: CASTRTNSPLYF. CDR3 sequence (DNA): TGTGCCAGCACCCGGACTAATTCACCCCTCTACTTT.

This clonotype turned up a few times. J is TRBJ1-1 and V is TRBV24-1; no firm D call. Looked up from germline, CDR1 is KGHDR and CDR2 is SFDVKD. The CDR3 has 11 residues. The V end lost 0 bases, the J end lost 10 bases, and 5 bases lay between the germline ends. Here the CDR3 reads CATSDLNGAFF. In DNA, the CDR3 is TGTGCCACCAGTGATTTGAATGGAGCTTTCTTT.

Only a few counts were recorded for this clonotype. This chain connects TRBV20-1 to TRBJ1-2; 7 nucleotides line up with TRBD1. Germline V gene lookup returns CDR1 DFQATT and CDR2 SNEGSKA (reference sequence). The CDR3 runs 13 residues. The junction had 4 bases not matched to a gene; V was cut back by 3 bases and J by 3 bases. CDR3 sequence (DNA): TGCAGTGCTAGGGTCGGGACAGACTATGGCTACACCTTC. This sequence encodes CSARVGTDYGYTF.

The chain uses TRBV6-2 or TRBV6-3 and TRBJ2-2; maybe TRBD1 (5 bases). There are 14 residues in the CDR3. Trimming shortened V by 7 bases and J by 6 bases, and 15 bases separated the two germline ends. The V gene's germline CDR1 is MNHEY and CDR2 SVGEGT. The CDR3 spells CASKPPRVAGELFF. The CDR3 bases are TGTGCCAGCAAACCCCCCAGGGTGGCCGGGGAGCTGTTTTTT.

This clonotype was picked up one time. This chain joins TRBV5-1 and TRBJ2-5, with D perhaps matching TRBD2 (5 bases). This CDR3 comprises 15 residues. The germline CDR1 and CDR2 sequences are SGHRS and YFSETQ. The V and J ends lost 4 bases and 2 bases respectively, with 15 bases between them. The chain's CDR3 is CASSGRTSSQETQYF. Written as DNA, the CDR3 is TGCGCCAGCAGCGGACGGACTTCATCTCAAGAGACCCAGTACTTC.

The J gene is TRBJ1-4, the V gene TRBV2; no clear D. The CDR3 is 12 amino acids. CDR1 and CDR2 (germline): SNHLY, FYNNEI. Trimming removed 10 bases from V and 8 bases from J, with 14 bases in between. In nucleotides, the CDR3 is TGTGCCATCAGCCCAGACGGGGAAAAACTGTTTTTT. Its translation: CAISPDGEKLFF.

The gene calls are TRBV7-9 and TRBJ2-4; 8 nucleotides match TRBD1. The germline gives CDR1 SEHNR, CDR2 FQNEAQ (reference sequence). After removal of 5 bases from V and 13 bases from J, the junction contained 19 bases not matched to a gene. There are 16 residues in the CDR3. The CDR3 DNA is TGTGCCAGCAGCGCTGGAACAGGGGGGAGGTACAATGAGCAGTACTTC. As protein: CASSAGTGGRYNEQYF.

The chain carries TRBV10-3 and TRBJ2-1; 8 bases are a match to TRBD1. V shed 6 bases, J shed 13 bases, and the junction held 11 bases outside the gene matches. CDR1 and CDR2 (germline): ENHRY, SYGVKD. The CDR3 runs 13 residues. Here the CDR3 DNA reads TGTGCCATCAGCATGACAGGGGCAGAGACCCAGTTCTTC. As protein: CAISMTGAETQFF.

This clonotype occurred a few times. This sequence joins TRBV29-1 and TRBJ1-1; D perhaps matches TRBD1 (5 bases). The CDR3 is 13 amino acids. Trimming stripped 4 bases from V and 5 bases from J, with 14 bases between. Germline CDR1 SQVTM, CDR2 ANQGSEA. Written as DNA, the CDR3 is TGCAGCGTTGTGATCGGGGCGAGGACTGAAGCTTTCTTT. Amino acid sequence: CSVVIGARTEAFF.

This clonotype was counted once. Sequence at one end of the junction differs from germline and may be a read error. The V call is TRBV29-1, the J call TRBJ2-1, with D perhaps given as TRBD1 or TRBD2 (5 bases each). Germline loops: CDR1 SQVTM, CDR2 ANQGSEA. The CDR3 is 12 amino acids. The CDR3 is CSAGTILNEQVF. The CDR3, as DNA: TGCAGCGCCGGGACGATCCTTAATGAGCAGGTCTTC.

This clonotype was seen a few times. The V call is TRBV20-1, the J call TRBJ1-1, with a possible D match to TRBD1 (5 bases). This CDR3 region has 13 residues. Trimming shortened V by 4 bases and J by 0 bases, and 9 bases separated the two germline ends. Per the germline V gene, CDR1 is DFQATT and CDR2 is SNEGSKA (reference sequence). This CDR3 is CSATRQMNTEAFF. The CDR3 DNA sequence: TGCAGTGCTACCCGACAGATGAACACTGAAGCTTTCTTT.

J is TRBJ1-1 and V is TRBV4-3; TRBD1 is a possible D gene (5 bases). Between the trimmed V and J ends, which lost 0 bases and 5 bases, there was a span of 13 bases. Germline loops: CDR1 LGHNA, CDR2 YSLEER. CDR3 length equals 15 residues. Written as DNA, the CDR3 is TGCGCCAGCAGCCAAGATCAGATGCAGGGAACTGAAGCTTTCTTT. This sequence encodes CASSQDQMQGTEAFF.

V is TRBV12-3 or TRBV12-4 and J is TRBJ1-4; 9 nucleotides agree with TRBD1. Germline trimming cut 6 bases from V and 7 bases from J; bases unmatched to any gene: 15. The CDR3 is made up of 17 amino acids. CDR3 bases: TGTGCCAGCAGCTCTTTCACAGGGGGCGGACGAGGTGAAAAACTGTTTTTT. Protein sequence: CASSSFTGGGRGEKLFF.

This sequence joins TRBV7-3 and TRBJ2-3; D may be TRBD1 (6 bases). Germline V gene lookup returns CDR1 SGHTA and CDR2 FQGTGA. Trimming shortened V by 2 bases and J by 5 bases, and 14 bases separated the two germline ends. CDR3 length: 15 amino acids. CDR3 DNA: TGTGCCAGCAGCTTAGGGGGCTCAAAGGTAGATACGCAGTATTTT. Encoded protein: CASSLGGSKVDTQYF.